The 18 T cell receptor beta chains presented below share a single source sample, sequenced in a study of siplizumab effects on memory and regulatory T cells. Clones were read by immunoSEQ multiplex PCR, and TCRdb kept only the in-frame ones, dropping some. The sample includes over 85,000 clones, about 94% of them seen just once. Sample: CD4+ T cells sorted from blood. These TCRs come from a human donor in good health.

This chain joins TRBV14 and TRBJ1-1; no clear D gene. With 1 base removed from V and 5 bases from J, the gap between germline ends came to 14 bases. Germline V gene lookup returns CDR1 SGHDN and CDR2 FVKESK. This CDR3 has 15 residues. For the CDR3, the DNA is TGTGCCAGCAGCCAAGTCCGAGGGTGGCTGACTGAAGCTTTCTTT. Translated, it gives CASSQVRGWLTEAFF.

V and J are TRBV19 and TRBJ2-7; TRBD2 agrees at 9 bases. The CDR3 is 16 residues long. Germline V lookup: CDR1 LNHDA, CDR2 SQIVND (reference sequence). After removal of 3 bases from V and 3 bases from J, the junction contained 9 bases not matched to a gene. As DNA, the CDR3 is TGTGCCAGTAGTATGTCTACGGGACTAGCAGACTACGAGCAGTACTTC. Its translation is CASSMSTGLADYEQYF.

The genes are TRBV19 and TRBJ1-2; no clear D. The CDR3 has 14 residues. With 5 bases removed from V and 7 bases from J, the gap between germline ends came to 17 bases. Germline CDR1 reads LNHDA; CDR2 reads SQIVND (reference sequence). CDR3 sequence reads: CASSVPETRGGYTF. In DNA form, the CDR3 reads TGTGCCAGTAGTGTCCCAGAAACCCGAGGTGGCTACACCTTC.

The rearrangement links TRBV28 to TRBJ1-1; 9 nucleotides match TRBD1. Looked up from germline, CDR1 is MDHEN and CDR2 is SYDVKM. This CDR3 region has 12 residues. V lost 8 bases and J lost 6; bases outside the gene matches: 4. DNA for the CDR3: TGTGCCAGCCGGACAGGGGTCCCTGAAGCTTTCTTT. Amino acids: CASRTGVPEAFF. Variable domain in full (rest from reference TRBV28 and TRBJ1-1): DVKVTQSSRYLVKRTGEKVFLECVQDMDHENMFWYRQDPGLGLRLIYFSYDVKMKEKGDIPEGYSVSREKKERFSLILESASTNQTSMYLCASRTGVPEAFFGQGTRLTVV.

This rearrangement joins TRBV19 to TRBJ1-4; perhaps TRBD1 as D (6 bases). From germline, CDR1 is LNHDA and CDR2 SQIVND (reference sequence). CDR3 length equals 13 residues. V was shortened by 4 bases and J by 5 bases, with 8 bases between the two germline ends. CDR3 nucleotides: TGTGCCAGTAGTAGCACAGGGAATGAAAAACTGTTTTTT. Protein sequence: CASSSTGNEKLFF.

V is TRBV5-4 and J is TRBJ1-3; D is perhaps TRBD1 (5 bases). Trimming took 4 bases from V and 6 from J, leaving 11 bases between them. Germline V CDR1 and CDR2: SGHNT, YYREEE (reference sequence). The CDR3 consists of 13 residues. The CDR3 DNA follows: TGTGCCAGCAGCCGGGACTTAGTAAACACCATATATTTT. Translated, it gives CASSRDLVNTIYF.

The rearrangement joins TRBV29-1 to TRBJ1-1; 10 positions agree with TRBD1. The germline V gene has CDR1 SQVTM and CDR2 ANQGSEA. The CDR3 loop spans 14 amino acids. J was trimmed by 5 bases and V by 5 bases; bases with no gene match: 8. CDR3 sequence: CSVRGTGVGTEAFF. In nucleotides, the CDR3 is TGCAGCGTTCGGGGGACAGGGGTCGGGACTGAAGCTTTCTTT.

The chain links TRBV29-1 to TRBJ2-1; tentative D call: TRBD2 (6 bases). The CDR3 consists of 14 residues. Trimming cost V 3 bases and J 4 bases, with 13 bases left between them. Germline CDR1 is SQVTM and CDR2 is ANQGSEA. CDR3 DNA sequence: TGCAGCGTTGATACGGGGAGGTCGTACAATGAGCAGTTCTTC. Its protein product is CSVDTGRSYNEQFF.

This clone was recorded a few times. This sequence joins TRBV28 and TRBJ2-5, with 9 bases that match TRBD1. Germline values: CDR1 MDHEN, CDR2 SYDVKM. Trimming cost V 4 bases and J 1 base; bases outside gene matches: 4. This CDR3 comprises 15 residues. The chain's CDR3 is CASSSGTGLQETQYF. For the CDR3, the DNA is TGTGCCAGCAGTTCCGGGACAGGGCTCCAAGAGACCCAGTACTTC.

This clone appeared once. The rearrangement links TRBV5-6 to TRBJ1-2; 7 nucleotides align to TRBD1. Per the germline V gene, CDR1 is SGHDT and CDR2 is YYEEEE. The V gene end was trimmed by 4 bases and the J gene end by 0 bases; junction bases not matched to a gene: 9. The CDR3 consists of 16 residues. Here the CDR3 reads CASSHYWTGANYGYTF. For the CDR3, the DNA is TGTGCCAGCAGCCATTACTGGACAGGCGCTAACTATGGCTACACCTTC.

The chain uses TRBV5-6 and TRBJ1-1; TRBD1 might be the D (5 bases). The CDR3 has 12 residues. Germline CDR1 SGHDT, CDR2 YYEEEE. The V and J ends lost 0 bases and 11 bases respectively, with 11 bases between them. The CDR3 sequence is CASSLATGTAFF. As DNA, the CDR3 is TGTGCCAGCAGCTTGGCTACGGGGACGGCTTTCTTT.

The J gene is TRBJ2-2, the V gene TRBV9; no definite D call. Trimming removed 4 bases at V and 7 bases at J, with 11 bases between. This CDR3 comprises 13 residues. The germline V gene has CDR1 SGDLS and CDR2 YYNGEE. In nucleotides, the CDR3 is TGTGCCAGCAGCATAGGAAGAGGCGGGGAGCTGTTTTTT. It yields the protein CASSIGRGGELFF.

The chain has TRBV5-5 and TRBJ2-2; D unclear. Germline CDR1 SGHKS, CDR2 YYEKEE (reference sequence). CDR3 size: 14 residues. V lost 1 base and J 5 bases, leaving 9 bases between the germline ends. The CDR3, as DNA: TGTGCCAGCAGCTTGCTACCCAAAACCGGGGAGCTGTTTTTT. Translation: CASSLLPKTGELFF.

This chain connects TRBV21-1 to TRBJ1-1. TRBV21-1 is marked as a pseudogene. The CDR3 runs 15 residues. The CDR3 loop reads CASGAGEPRGTEAFF. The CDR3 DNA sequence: TGTGCCAGCGGGGCAGGTGAGCCTCGGGGTACTGAAGCTTTCTTT.

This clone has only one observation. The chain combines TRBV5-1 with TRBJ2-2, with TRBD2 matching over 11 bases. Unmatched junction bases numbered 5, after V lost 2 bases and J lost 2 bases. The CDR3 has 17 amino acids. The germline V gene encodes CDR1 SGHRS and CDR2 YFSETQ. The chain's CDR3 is CASSLGSGRANTGELFF. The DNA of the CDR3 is TGCGCCAGCAGCTTAGGTAGCGGGAGGGCCAACACCGGGGAGCTGTTTTTT.

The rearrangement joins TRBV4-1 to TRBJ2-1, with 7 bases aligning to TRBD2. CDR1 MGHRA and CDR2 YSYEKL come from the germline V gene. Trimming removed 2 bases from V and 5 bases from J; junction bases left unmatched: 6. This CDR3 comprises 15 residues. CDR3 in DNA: TGCGCCAGCAGCCAACAAGAAGCGGGGAACAATGAGCAGTTCTTC. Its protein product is CASSQQEAGNNEQFF.

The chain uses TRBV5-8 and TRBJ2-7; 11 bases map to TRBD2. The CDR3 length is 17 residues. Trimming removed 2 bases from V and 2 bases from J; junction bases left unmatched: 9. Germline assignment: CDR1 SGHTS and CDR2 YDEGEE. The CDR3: CASSLLAGVTLAYEQYF. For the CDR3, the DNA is TGTGCCAGCAGCTTACTAGCGGGAGTTACCCTAGCCTACGAGCAGTACTTC.

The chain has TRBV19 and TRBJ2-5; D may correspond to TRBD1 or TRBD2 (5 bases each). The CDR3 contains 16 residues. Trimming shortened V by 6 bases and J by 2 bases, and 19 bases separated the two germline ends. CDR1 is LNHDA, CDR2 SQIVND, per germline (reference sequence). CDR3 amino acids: CASSPGRQQNQETQYF. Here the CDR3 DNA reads TGTGCCAGTAGCCCAGGGAGACAGCAAAATCAAGAGACCCAGTACTTC.